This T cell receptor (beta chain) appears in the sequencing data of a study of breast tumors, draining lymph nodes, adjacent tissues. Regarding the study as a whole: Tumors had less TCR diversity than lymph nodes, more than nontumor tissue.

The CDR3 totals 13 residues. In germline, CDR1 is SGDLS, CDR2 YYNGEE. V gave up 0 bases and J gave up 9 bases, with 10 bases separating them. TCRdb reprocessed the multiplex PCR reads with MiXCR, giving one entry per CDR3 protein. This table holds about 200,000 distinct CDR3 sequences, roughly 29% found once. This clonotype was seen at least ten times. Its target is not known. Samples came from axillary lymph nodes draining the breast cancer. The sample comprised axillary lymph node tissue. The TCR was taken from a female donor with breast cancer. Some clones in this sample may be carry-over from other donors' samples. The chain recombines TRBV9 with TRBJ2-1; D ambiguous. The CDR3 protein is CASSVVKGSEQFF. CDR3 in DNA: TGTGCCAGCAGCGTAGTAAAGGGTAGTGAGCAGTTCTTC.